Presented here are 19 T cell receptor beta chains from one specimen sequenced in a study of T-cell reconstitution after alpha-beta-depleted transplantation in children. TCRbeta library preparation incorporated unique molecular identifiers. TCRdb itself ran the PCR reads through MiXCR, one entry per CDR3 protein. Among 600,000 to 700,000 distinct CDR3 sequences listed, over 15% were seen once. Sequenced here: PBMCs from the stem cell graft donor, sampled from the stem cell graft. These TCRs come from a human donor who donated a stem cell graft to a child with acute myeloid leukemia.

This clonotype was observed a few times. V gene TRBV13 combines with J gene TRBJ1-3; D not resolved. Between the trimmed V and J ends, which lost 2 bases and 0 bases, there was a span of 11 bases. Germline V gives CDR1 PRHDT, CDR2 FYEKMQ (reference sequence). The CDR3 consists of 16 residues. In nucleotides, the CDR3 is TGTGCCAGCAGCTTAAGCCTTGGGAGCTCTGGAAACACCATATATTTT. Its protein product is CASSLSLGSSGNTIYF. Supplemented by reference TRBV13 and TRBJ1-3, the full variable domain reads AAGVIQSPRHLIKEKRETATLKCYPIPRHDTVYWYQQGPGQDPQFLISFYEKMQSDKGSIPDRFSAQQFSDYHSELNMSSLELGDSALYFCASSLSLGSSGNTIYFGEGSWLTVV.

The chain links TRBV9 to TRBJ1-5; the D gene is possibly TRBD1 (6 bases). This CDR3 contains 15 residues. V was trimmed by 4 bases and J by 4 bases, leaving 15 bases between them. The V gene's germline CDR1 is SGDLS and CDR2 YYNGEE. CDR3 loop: CASSPDSDPNQPQHF. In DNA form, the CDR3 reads TGTGCCAGCAGCCCGGACAGTGACCCGAATCAGCCCCAGCATTTT.

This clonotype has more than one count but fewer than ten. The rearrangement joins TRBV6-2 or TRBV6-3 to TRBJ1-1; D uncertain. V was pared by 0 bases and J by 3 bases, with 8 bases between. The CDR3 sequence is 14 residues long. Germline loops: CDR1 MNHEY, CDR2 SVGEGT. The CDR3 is CASSYSRVDTEAFF. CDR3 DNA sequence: TGTGCCAGCAGTTACTCGAGGGTGGACACTGAAGCTTTCTTT.

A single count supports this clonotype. CDR3 residues: CASTSNRGLNYGYTF. CDR3 DNA: TGTGCCAGCACCTCAAACAGGGGGCTAAACTATGGCTACACCTTC. The genes are TRBV11-2 and TRBJ1-2; 9 nucleotides match TRBD1. V was clipped by 7 bases and J by 2 bases; unmatched bases: 8. This CDR3 has 15 amino acids. The germline V gene has CDR1 SGHAT and CDR2 FQNNGV.

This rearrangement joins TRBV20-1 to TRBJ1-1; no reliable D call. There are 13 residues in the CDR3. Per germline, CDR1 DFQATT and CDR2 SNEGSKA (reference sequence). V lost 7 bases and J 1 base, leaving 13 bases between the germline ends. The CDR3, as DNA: TGCAGTGTACATGGTCGAGAGAACACTGAAGCTTTCTTT. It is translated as CSVHGRENTEAFF.

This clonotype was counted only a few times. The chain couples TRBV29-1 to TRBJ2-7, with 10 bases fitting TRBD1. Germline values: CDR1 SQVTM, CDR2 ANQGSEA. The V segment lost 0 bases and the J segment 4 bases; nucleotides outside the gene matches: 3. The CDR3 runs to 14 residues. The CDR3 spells CSVEDEGQGYEQYF. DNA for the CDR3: TGCAGCGTTGAAGATGAGGGACAGGGGTACGAGCAGTACTTC.

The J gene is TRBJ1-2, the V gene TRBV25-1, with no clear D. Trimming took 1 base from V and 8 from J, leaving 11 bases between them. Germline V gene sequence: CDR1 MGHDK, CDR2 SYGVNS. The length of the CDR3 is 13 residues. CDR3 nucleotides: TGTGCCAGCAGTGAATCGACCTATCGGGGCTACACCTTC. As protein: CASSESTYRGYTF.

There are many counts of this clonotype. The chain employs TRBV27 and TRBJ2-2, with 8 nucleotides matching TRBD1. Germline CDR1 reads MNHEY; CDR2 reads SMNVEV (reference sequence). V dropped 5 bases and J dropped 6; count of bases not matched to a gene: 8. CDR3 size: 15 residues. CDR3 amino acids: CASSRDRGRAGELFF. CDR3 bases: TGTGCCAGCAGTCGCGACAGGGGTCGTGCCGGGGAGCTGTTTTTT.

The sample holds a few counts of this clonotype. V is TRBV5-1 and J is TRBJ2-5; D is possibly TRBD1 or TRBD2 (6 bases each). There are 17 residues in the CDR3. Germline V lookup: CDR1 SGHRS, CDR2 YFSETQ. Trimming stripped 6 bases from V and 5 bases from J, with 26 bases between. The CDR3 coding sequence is TGCGCCAGCAAACTTCCGGGGGTCGATCACAGGGCTGAGACCCAGTACTTC. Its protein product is CASKLPGVDHRAETQYF. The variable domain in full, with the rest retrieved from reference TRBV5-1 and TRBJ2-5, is KAGVTQTPRYLIKTRGQQVTLSCSPISGHRSVSWYQQTPGQGLQFLFEYFSETQRNKGNFPGRFSGRQFSNSRSEMNVSTLELGDSALYLCASKLPGVDHRAETQYFGPGTRLLVL.

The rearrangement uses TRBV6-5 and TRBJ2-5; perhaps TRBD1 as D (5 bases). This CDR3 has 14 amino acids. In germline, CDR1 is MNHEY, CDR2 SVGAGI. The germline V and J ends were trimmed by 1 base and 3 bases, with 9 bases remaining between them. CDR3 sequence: CASSYYGREETQYF. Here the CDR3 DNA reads TGTGCCAGCAGTTACTACGGCAGGGAAGAGACCCAGTACTTC.

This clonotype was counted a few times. The CDR3 DNA reads TGCAGTGCTACAGACAGGCCCTACGAGCAGTACTTC. Protein product: CSATDRPYEQYF. This chain links TRBV20-1 with TRBJ2-7, with a possible D match to TRBD1 (6 bases). Germline V gene lookup returns CDR1 DFQATT and CDR2 SNEGSKA (reference sequence). The CDR3 has 12 residues. Trimming took off 4 bases at V and 2 bases at J, with 9 bases between the two ends.

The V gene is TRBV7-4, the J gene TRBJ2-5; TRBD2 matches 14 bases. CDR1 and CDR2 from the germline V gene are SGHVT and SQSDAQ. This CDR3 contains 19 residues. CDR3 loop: CARAARGLAGDEILRTQYF. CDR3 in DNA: TGTGCTAGAGCAGCCCGGGGACTAGCGGGGGATGAAATATTGAGGACCCAGTACTTC.

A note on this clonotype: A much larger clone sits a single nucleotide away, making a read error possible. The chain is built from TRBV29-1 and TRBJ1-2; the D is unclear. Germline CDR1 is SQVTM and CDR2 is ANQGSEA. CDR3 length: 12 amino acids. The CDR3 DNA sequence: TGCAGCGTTGGTGATGCGGATTATGGCTACGCCTTC. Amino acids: CSVGDADYGYAF.

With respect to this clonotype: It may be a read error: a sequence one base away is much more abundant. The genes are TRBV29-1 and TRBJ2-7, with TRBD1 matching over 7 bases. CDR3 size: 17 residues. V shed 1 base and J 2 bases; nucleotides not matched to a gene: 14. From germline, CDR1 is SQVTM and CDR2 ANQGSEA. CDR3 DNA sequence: TGCAGCGTTGAAGGGGAAATAGGGGACAGACGAACCTACGAGCAGTACTTC. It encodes CSVEGEIGDRRTYEQYF.

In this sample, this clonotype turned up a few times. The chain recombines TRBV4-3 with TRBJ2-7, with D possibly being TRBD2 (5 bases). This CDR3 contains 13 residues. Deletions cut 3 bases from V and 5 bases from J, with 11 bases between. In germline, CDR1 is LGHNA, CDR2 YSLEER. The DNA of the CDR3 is TGCGCCAGCAGCCATGGAGGAACTGACGAGCAGTACTTC. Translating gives CASSHGGTDEQYF.

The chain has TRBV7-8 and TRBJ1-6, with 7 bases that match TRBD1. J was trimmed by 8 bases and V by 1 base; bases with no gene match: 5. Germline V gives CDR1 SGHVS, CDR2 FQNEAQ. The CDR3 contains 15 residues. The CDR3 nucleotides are TGTGCCAGCAGCTTAGGTTCCAGGGGGGATTCACCCCTCCACTTT. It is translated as CASSLGSRGDSPLHF.

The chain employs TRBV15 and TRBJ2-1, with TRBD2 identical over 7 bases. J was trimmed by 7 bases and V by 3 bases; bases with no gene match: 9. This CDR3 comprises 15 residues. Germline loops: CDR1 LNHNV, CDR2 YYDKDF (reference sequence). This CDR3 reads CATSSDLGGGNEQFF. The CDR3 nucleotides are TGTGCCACCAGCAGTGATCTTGGCGGGGGAAATGAGCAGTTCTTC.

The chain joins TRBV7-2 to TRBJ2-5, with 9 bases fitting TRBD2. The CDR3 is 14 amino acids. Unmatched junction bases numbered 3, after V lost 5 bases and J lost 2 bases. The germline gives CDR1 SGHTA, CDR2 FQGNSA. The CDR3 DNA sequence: TGTGCCAGCAGCCCTAGCGGGGCGCAAGAGACCCAGTACTTC. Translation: CASSPSGAQETQYF. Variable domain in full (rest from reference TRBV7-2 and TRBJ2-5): GAGVSQSPSNKVTEKGKDVELRCDPISGHTALYWYRQSLGQGLEFLIYFQGNSAPDKSGLPSDRFSAERTGGSVSTLTIQRTQQEDSAVYLCASSPSGAQETQYFGPGTRLLVL.

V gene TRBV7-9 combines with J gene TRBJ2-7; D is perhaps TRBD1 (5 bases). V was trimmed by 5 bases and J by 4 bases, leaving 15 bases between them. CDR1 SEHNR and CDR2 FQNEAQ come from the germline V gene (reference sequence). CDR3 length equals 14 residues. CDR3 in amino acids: CASSPPAGMYEQYF. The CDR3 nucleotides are TGTGCCAGCAGCCCGCCGGCAGGGATGTACGAGCAGTACTTC.